The 20 T cell receptor beta chains in this list originate from one sample, sequenced in a study of metastatic and nonmetastatic thyroid tumors. TCRdb re-processed the PCR reads through MiXCR. The data show 25,000 to 30,000 clones, approximately 15% seen once. Thyroid surgery was performed in patients who had received no treatment beforehand. Input material: blood. The receptor source for this set is a female donor with papillary thyroid cancer or a benign thyroid nodule (not recorded which). Some clones in this sample may be carry-over from other donors' samples.

In this sample, this clone is medium-sized. This chain links TRBV6-5 with TRBJ2-7, with a weak D call TRBD1 (5 bases). This CDR3 comprises 11 residues. V lost 2 bases, J lost 7 bases, and 6 bases lay in between. Per germline, CDR1 MNHEY and CDR2 SVGAGI. Here the CDR3 DNA reads TGTGCCAGCAGTTACAGGGGTGAGCAGTACTTC. This translates into CASSYRGEQYF.

This clone has ten or more counts. This may arise from a read error, as a much more abundant clone is one base away. The chain uses TRBV10-1 and TRBJ2-7, with TRBD2 as a possible D gene (6 bases). The CDR3 is 14 residues long. CDR1 is WNHNN, CDR2 SYGVQD, per germline (reference sequence). CDR3 coding DNA: TGCGCCTGCAGTGAGTCGCGGGGACCCCTCGAGCAGTACTTC. This sequence encodes CACSESRGPLEQYF.

CDR3 in amino acids: CASSEGDRGPATEAFF. The DNA for the CDR3 is TGTGCCAGCAGTGAAGGGGACAGGGGGCCTGCCACTGAAGCTTTCTTT. The V gene is TRBV5-4, the J gene TRBJ1-1, with 12 nucleotides matching TRBD1. The V gene end was trimmed by 5 bases and the J gene end by 4 bases; junction bases not matched to a gene: 9. Germline values: CDR1 SGHNT, CDR2 YYREEE (reference sequence). The CDR3 runs 16 residues.

This clone was seen ten or more times. The genes are TRBV4-1 and TRBJ2-2, with D possibly matching TRBD2 (6 bases). Per the germline V gene, CDR1 is MGHRA and CDR2 is YSYEKL. The CDR3 runs 18 residues. Trimming took off 1 base at V and 3 bases at J, with 18 bases between the two ends. The CDR3 protein is CASSQGPREPGDTGELFF. CDR3 bases: TGCGCCAGCAGCCAAGGACCTCGGGAGCCGGGGGACACCGGGGAGCTGTTTTTT.

This clone has a handful of counts. The V call is TRBV10-3, the J call TRBJ2-7, with 9 bases lining up with TRBD2. From germline, CDR1 is ENHRY and CDR2 SYGVKD. Losses at the gene ends were 10 bases for V and 12 bases for J; bases not matched to a gene: 19. The CDR3 contains 14 residues. CDR3: CASRTPGGLALLYF. In DNA, the CDR3 is TGTGCCAGCAGGACCCCGGGGGGACTAGCCCTGCTGTACTTC.

This clone was seen ten or more times. The chain employs TRBV4-1 and TRBJ2-7; 8 bases agree with TRBD1. The CDR3 totals 17 residues. Germline loops: CDR1 MGHRA, CDR2 YSYEKL. V shed 2 bases, J shed 1 base, and the junction held 10 bases outside the gene matches. This chain's CDR3 is CASSQPRTGRGSYEQYF. The CDR3 DNA follows: TGCGCCAGCAGCCAACCTAGGACAGGGAGAGGATCCTACGAGCAGTACTTC.

This clone was counted a few times. The rearrangement links TRBV5-1 to TRBJ1-1; D is uncertain. Germline values: CDR1 SGHRS, CDR2 YFSETQ. This CDR3 spans 13 amino acids. V dropped 0 bases and J dropped 0 bases, with 3 bases sitting between them. This CDR3 is CASSLALNTEAFF. In DNA, the CDR3 is TGCGCCAGCAGCTTGGCACTGAACACTGAAGCTTTCTTT.

Many counts were recorded for this clone. V and J are TRBV27 and TRBJ1-5; D possibly corresponds to TRBD1 (5 bases). Per germline, CDR1 MNHEY and CDR2 SMNVEV (reference sequence). Trimming cost V 2 bases and J 7 bases, with 15 bases left between them. CDR3 length: 15 residues. The CDR3 here is CASSLGGRGDQPQHF. The CDR3 coding sequence is TGTGCCAGCAGTTTAGGGGGGAGAGGGGACCAGCCCCAGCATTTT.

This clone occurred many times. CDR3 amino acids: CASSSRDSPSFDYEQYF. The CDR3 DNA sequence: TGTGCCAGCAGCTCCCGGGACAGTCCCTCTTTCGACTACGAGCAGTACTTC. The chain couples TRBV5-4 to TRBJ2-7, with TRBD1 matching 7 bases. Germline CDR1 SGHNT, CDR2 YYREEE (reference sequence). With V trimmed by 3 bases and J by 3 bases, 15 bases remained unmatched. The CDR3 extends over 17 amino acids.

In this sample, this clone turned up many times. V gene TRBV5-1 combines with J gene TRBJ2-5; TRBD2 matches 7 bases. Trimming took 4 bases from V and 1 from J; bases not matched to a gene: 1. Per germline, CDR1 SGHRS and CDR2 YFSETQ. The CDR3 loop spans 13 amino acids. Here the CDR3 reads CASSRTSQETQYF. As DNA, the CDR3 is TGCGCCAGCAGCCGGACTAGCCAAGAGACCCAGTACTTC.

The V and J genes are TRBV5-8 and TRBJ2-7; TRBD2 matches 7 bases. CDR1 is SGHTS, CDR2 YDEGEE, per germline. Unmatched junction bases numbered 12, after V lost 2 bases and J lost 7 bases. The CDR3 has 15 amino acids. The CDR3 bases are TGTGCCAGCAGCTTAGGCCTAGCGGATATAAGGGAGCAGTACTTC. Its protein is CASSLGLADIREQYF. The full variable domain, completed using reference TRBV5-8 and TRBJ2-7, is EAGVTQSPTHLIKTRGQQATLRCSPISGHTSVYWYQQALGLGLQFLLWYDEGEERNRGNFPPRFSGRQFPNYSSELNVNALELEDSALYLCASSLGLADIREQYFGPGTRLTVT.

This clone was seen many times. The genes are TRBV4-1 and TRBJ1-1; D call uncertain. V was pared by 1 base and J by 1 base, with 4 bases between. Germline V lookup: CDR1 MGHRA, CDR2 YSYEKL. The length of the CDR3 is 13 residues. The CDR3, as DNA: TGCGCCAGCAGCCAAGGGGGGAACACTGAAGCTTTCTTT. This encodes CASSQGGNTEAFF.

Many counts were recorded for this clone. The chain combines TRBV4-2 with TRBJ2-3; 10 bases are a match to TRBD2. The CDR3 totals 15 residues. V gave up 2 bases and J gave up 4 bases; unmatched junction bases: 3. CDR1 and CDR2 from the germline V gene are LGHNA and YNFKEQ. DNA for the CDR3: TGTGCCAGCAGCCAAACTAGCGGGACGGCAGATACGCAGTATTTT. Translated, it gives CASSQTSGTADTQYF.

This clone was seen many times. The rearrangement uses TRBV5-1 and TRBJ1-3; no reliable D call. V was clipped by 0 bases and J by 4 bases, with 11 bases between them. Germline V gene lookup returns CDR1 SGHRS and CDR2 YFSETQ. CDR3 length equals 15 residues. The CDR3 region has the DNA TGCGCCAGCAGCTTGGTGGGTTCTGCGGGAAACACCATATATTTT. It translates to CASSLVGSAGNTIYF.

By share, this clone ranks as medium-sized. This chain joins TRBV11-2 and TRBJ2-7, with TRBD1 identical over 11 bases. In germline, CDR1 is SGHAT, CDR2 FQNNGV. The CDR3 loop spans 15 amino acids. V lost 6 bases to trimming and J lost 3 bases; unmatched junction nucleotides: 7. Here the CDR3 DNA reads TGTGCCAGCAGGCAGCCCGGGACAGGGGGCTACGAGCAGTACTTC. This codes for CASRQPGTGGYEQYF.

This clone is termed medium-sized (0.01 to 0.1%). This chain uses TRBV5-1 with TRBJ2-7; D may be TRBD2 (5 bases). Trimming shortened V by 4 bases and J by 5 bases, and 28 bases separated the two germline ends. Per the germline V gene, CDR1 is SGHRS and CDR2 is YFSETQ. The CDR3 length is 18 residues. CDR3 region: CASSPAVGGSHALHEQYF. In DNA form, the CDR3 reads TGCGCCAGCAGCCCCGCCGTGGGTGGGAGCCATGCCCTCCACGAGCAGTACTTC.

This clone was seen a few times. Likely a read error: the CDR3 ends without its conserved phenylalanine or tryptophan. The chain couples TRBV6-1 to TRBJ2-4, with 10 bases fitting TRBD1. CDR3 length: 15 residues. CDR1 and CDR2 (germline): MNHNS, SASEGT. J lost 8 bases, V lost 6 bases, and 10 bases had no gene match. The CDR3 DNA reads TGTGCCAGCAGGCCGGACAGGGGGACGAGGGACATTCAGTACTTA. Amino acids: CASRPDRGTRDIQYL.

This clone was seen repeatedly, ten times or more. The chain combines TRBV13 with TRBJ2-1, with TRBD2 matching over 11 bases. After removal of 4 bases from V and 6 bases from J, the junction contained 5 bases not matched to a gene. This CDR3 spans 15 amino acids. CDR1 PRHDT and CDR2 FYEKMQ come from the germline V gene (reference sequence). The CDR3 protein is CASSSRGLAVNEQFF. The CDR3 nucleotides read TGTGCCAGCAGCTCACGGGGACTAGCGGTCAATGAGCAGTTCTTC.

This clone was seen ten or more times. V and J are TRBV3-1 and TRBJ2-2; 12 bases line up with TRBD2. The ends lost 5 bases at V and 1 base at J; junction bases unmatched: 8. The length of the CDR3 is 18 residues. The germline V gene has CDR1 LGHDT and CDR2 YNNKEL (reference sequence). This chain's CDR3 is CASSKRVLAGGNTGELFF. DNA of the CDR3: TGTGCCAGCAGCAAGAGGGTACTAGCGGGGGGGAACACCGGGGAGCTGTTTTTT.

At least ten counts were recorded for this clone. The V call is TRBV7-9, the J call TRBJ2-1; the D is unclear. CDR1 is SEHNR and CDR2 is FQNEAQ in the germline V gene (reference sequence). This CDR3 comprises 13 residues. Trimming left V 0 bases short and J 9 bases short, with 9 bases between. CDR3 amino acids: CASSLAGVGEQFF. For the CDR3, the DNA is TGTGCCAGCAGCTTAGCTGGGGTAGGTGAGCAGTTCTTC.